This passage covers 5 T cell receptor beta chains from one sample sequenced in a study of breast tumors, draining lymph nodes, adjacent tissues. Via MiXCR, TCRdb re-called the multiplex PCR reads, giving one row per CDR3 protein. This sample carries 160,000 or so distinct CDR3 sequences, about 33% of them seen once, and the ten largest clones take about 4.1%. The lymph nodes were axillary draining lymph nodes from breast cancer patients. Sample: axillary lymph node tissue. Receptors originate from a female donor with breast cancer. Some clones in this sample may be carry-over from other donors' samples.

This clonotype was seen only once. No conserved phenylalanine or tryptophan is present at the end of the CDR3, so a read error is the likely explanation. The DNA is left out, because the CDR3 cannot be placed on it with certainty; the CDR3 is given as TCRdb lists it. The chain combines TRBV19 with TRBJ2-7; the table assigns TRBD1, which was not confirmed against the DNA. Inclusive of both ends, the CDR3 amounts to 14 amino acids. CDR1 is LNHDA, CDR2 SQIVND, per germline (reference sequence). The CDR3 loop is CASTKGYAPTSSTS.

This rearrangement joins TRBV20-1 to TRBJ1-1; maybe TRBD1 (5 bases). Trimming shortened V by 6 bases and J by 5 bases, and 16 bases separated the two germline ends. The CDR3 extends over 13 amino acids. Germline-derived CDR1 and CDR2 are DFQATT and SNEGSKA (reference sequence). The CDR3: CSAIRGTPTEAFF. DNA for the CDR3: TGCAGTGCCATTAGGGGCACGCCAACTGAAGCTTTCTTT.

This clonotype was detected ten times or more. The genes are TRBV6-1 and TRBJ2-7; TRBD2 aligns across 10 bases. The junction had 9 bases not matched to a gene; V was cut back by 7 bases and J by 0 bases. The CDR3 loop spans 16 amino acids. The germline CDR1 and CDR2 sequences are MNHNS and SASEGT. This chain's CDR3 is CASNGLAAQSSYEQYF. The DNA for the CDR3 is TGTGCCAGCAACGGACTAGCGGCTCAGAGCTCCTACGAGCAGTACTTC.

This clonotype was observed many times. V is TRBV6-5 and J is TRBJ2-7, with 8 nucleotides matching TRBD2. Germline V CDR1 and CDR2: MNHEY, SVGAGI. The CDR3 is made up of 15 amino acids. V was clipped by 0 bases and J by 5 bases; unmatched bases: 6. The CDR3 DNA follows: TGTGCCAGCAGTTACTCGTTAACGGGGGGGCACGAGCAGTACTTC. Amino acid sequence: CASSYSLTGGHEQYF.

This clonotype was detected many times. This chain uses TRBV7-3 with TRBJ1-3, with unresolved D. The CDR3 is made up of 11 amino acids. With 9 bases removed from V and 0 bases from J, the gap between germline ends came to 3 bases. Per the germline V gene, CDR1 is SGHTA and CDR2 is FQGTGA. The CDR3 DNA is TGTGCCAGGGACTCTGGAAACACCATATATTTT. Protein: CARDSGNTIYF.